This T cell receptor beta chain was captured by sequencing in a study of T-cell memory formation after mild COVID-19. It was 5'RACE with constant-segment primers that produced the TCR alpha and TCR beta cDNA libraries, which carried sample barcodes and UMIs. One entry per CDR3 protein, called by TCRdb with MiXCR from the 5' RACE reads. The sample holds about 290,000 distinct CDR3 sequences; approximately 18% are singletons and the top ten take roughly 23%. The CDR3 loop spans 18 amino acids. V lost 5 bases and J lost 2; bases outside the gene matches: 12. In germline, CDR1 is SGHTA, CDR2 FQGNSA. Sequenced: PBMCs or a T cell subset sorted from them (not recorded which). V and J are TRBV7-2 and TRBJ2-2; 9 nucleotides agree with TRBD2. This clonotype was obtained from a man between 18 and 29 years old who had mild COVID-19 (a few samples of this study predate the infection). Cell type and time point are not known. CDR3 DNA sequence: TGTGCCAGCAGCCCCTCTGGTTGGCGGGGGGGTAACACCGGGGAGCTGTTTTTT. Protein sequence: CASSPSGWRGGNTGELFF.